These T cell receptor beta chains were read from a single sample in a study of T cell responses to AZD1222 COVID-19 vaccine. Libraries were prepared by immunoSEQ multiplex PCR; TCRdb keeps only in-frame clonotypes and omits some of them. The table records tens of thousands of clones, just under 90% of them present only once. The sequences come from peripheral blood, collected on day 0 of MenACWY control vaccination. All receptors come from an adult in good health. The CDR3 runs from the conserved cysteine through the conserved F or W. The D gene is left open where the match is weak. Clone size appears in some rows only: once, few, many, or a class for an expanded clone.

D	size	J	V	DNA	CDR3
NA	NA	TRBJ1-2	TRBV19	TGTGCCAGTACGCCGACAGGAACGTTGTATGGCTACACCTTC	CASTPTGTLYGYTF
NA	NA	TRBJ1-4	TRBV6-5	TGTGCCACCTCCCGCGGGGTAAATGAAAAACTGTTTTTT	CATSRGVNEKLFF
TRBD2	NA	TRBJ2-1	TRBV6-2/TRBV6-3	TGTGCCAGCAGTGACCTAGCGGGTCTCGGTCTGCAGTTCTTC	CASSDLAGLGLQFF
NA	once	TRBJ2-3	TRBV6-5	TGTGCCAGCAGTTACCGGGACACATATACGCAGTATTTT	CASSYRDTYTQYF
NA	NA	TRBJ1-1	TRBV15	TGTGCCACCAGCAATGACAGGAAGAGAACTGAAGCTTTCTTT	CATSNDRKRTEAFF
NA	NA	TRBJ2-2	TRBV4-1	TGCGCCAGCAGCCCAAGTTTCAGGGACACCGGGGAGCTGTTTTTT	CASSPSFRDTGELFF
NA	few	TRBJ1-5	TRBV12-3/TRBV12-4	TGTGCCAGCAGTTTTGCGTTATTTCAGCCCCAGCATTTT	CASSFALFQPQHF
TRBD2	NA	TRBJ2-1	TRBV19	TGTGCCAGTAATGTGGTAGCGGGGGATGAGCAGTTCTTC	CASNVVAGDEQFF
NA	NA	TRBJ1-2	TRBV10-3	TGTGCCAGTTCAATTAACGCAGACAACTATGGCTACACCTTC	CASSINADNYGYTF
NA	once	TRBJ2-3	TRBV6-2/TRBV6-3	TGTGCCAGCAGTTACATGGGTCACGGAGATACGCAGTATTTT	CASSYMGHGDTQYF
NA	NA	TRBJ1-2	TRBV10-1	TGCGCCAGGGGGTGGCTAAGGGGTGGCTACACCTTC	CARGWLRGGYTF
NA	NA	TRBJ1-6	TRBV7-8	TGTGCCAGCAGCTCTAGTTGGGGCTGGATTTCACCCCTCCACTTT	CASSSSWGWISPLHF
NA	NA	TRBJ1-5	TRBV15	TGTGCCACCAGCAGAGCCCAGGGGTACCAGCCCCAGCATTTT	CATSRAQGYQPQHF
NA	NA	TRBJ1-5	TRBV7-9	TGTGCCAGCAGCTTAGGGGGGATGGATCAGCCCCAGCATTTT	CASSLGGMDQPQHF
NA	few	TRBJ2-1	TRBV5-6	TGTGCCAGCACCCTAGCCCATGAGCAGTTCTTC	CASTLAHEQFF
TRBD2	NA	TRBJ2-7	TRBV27	TGTGCCAGCAGCCTAGATGGGACTAGGGGAAGAGAGCAGTACTTC	CASSLDGTRGREQYF
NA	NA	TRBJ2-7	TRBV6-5	TGTGCCAGCAGGATAGACGTCCCCGGCACCTACGAGCAGTACTTC	CASRIDVPGTYEQYF
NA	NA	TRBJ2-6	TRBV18	TGTGCCAGCTCCACGAGCTCTGGGGCCAACGTCCTGACTTTC	CASSTSSGANVLTF
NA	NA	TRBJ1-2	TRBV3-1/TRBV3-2	TGTGCCAGCAGCCAAGATTCCGGGGGACGGGGCTACACCTTC	CASSQDSGGRGYTF
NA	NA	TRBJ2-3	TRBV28	TGTGCCAGCAGTGGGACCATGGGCGCAGATACGCAGTATTTT	CASSGTMGADTQYF
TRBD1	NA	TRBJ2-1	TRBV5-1	TGCGCCAGCAGCTTGGCCTTGGACAGGGCAAGTGAGCAGTTCTTC	CASSLALDRASEQFF
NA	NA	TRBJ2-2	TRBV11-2	TGTGCCACCCCCCCGGGGGGCGGGACCCCGAACACCGGGGAGCTGTTTTTT	CATPPGGGTPNTGELFF
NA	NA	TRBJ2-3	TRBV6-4	TGTGCCAGCAGTGACTCGCGGGGGCACACAGATACGCAGTATTTT	CASSDSRGHTDTQYF
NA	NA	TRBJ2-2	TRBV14	TGTGCCAGCAGTCACAAGGCGGGGAGTATCGGGGAGCTGTTTTTT	CASSHKAGSIGELFF
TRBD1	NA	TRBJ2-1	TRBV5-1	TGCGCCAGCAGCTTGGGGGACAGCCGCAGCAATGAGCAGTTCTTC	CASSLGDSRSNEQFF
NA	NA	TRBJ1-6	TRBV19	TGTGCCAGTAGTATAGATAGGGGCCTTTCACCCCTCCACTTT	CASSIDRGLSPLHF
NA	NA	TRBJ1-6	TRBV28	TGTGCCAGCAGTCCTCAGGGAGTACTCAAGTATTCACCCCTCCACTTT	CASSPQGVLKYSPLHF
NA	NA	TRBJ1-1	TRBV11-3	TGTGCCAGCAGCCCGGATCTAAACACTGAAGCTTTCTTT	CASSPDLNTEAFF
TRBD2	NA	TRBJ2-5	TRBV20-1	TGCAGTGCTAGTGTAGCGGGGGCTCAAGAGACCCAGTACTTC	CSASVAGAQETQYF
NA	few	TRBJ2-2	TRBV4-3	TGCGCCAGCAGCCAAGAGGACGGGGGCACCGGGGAGCTGTTTTTT	CASSQEDGGTGELFF
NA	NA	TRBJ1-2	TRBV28	TGTGCCAGCTTGTCGGTTCTTGGCTACACCTTC	CASLSVLGYTF
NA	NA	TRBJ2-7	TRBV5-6	TGTGCCAGCAGCTTGGAAAGTGGCGGAAGCTCCTACGAGCAGTACTTC	CASSLESGGSSYEQYF
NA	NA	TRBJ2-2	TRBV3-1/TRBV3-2	TGTGCCAGCAGCCCACAGGGTTCGAACACCGGGGAGCTGTTTTTT	CASSPQGSNTGELFF
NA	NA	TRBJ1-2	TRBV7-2	TGTGCCAGCAGCACGGTGGGGGACGGCTATGGCTACACCTTC	CASSTVGDGYGYTF
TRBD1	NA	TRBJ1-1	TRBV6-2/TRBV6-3	TGTGCCAGCAGTCGGGACAGGGAAAAAGCTTTCTTT	CASSRDREKAFF